What follows are 23 T cell receptor beta chains derived from one specimen sequenced in a study of T cell responses to AZD1222 COVID-19 vaccine. The repertoire was sequenced with immunoSEQ multiplex PCR; TCRdb's copy has only in-frame clones and lacks some. The sample holds 140,000 to 150,000 clones; approximately 85% are singletons and the top ten take 5% to 6.5%. This material consisted of peripheral blood, taken 28 days after the second dose of the MenACWY control vaccine. The receptors were sampled from an adult who received the MenACWY meningococcal vaccine as a control.

CDR3 in amino acids: CASSPAVIANEQYF. The CDR3 nucleotides read TGTGCCAGCAGCCCGGCCGTAATAGCGAACGAGCAGTACTTC. The rearrangement links TRBV7-9 to TRBJ2-7; possible D gene TRBD2, 5 bases. The CDR3 extends over 14 amino acids. Between the trimmed V and J ends, which lost 5 bases and 5 bases, there was a span of 16 bases. Germline CDR1 is SEHNR and CDR2 is FQNEAQ (reference sequence).

The chain uses TRBV7-8 and TRBJ1-4, with D possibly matching TRBD1 (6 bases). The CDR3 loop spans 16 amino acids. The V end lost 0 bases, the J end lost 10 bases, and 18 bases lay between the germline ends. The germline V gene encodes CDR1 SGHVS and CDR2 FQNEAQ. CDR3 nucleotide sequence: TGTGCCAGCAGCTTAGCGGGGGGCGCGGATCCCGGAAAACTGTTTTTT. Protein: CASSLAGGADPGKLFF.

The gene calls are TRBV6-5 and TRBJ1-1; D might be TRBD1 (5 bases). The CDR3 consists of 14 residues. Trimming took 10 bases from V and 0 from J, leaving 15 bases between them. Germline V gene sequence: CDR1 MNHEY, CDR2 SVGAGI. The DNA of the CDR3 is TGTGCCACCATTAGGGGTACGATGAACACTGAAGCTTTCTTT. The encoded protein is CATIRGTMNTEAFF.

This clone was seen a single time. The chain uses TRBV4-2 and TRBJ1-1; D not resolved. In germline, CDR1 is LGHNA, CDR2 YNFKEQ. The CDR3 consists of 12 residues. V gave up 0 bases and J gave up 11 bases, with 10 bases separating them. For the CDR3, the DNA is TGTGCCAGCAGCCAAGATCTCGACGGGGCTTTCTTT. Amino acid sequence: CASSQDLDGAFF.

CDR3 nucleotide sequence: TGTGCCAGCAGCAACAGGGTGGTTAAGAACACTGAAGCTTTCTTT. It translates to CASSNRVVKNTEAFF. This rearrangement joins TRBV7-2 to TRBJ1-1; maybe TRBD1 (6 bases). CDR3 size: 15 residues. Per germline, CDR1 SGHTA and CDR2 FQGNSA. The V and J ends lost 5 bases and 1 base respectively, with 14 bases between them. Full variable domain (rest looked up from reference TRBV7-2 and TRBJ1-1): GAGVSQSPSNKVTEKGKDVELRCDPISGHTALYWYRQSLGQGLEFLIYFQGNSAPDKSGLPSDRFSAERTGGSVSTLTIQRTQQEDSAVYLCASSNRVVKNTEAFFGQGTRLTVV.

V and J are TRBV2 and TRBJ1-2, with D possibly being TRBD1 (5 bases). The CDR3 extends over 12 amino acids. V lost 3 bases to trimming and J lost 6 bases, with 8 bases between them. CDR1 SNHLY and CDR2 FYNNEI come from the germline V gene. The CDR3 here is CASSDRANGYTF. In DNA form, the CDR3 reads TGTGCCAGCAGTGACAGGGCGAATGGCTACACCTTC.

The V call is TRBV7-2, the J call TRBJ2-5; D is unresolved. The CDR3 consists of 13 residues. Germline CDR1 is SGHTA and CDR2 is FQGNSA. Trimming removed 1 base from V and 5 bases from J, with 8 bases in between. The CDR3 spells CASSLDLAETQYF. DNA for the CDR3: TGTGCCAGCAGCTTAGACTTGGCGGAGACCCAGTACTTC.

CDR3 nucleotides: TGTGCCAGCAGTTATACCAGGGGGTGGAACACTGAAGCTTTCTTT. Encoded protein: CASSYTRGWNTEAFF. The chain is built from TRBV27 and TRBJ1-1, with 7 bases lining up with TRBD1. J gave up 1 base and V 4 bases, and 6 bases lay outside the gene matches. Looked up from germline, CDR1 is MNHEY and CDR2 is SMNVEV (reference sequence). There are 15 residues in the CDR3.

V usage is TRBV12-3 or TRBV12-4 and J usage is TRBJ2-2; 7 bases fit TRBD1. V was pared by 3 bases and J by 6 bases, with 1 base of the junction left unmatched. This CDR3 is 13 amino acids long. CDR3 in amino acids: CASSLTGPGELFF. CDR3 in DNA: TGTGCCAGCAGTTTGACAGGGCCCGGGGAGCTGTTTTTT.

This sequence joins TRBV28 and TRBJ2-7, with 7 bases matching TRBD1. CDR1 MDHEN and CDR2 SYDVKM come from the germline V gene. Trimming took 6 bases from V and 1 from J; bases not matched to a gene: 6. This CDR3 comprises 14 residues. The CDR3 DNA is TGTGCCAGCAGCAACAGGGGCTTTTCCTACGAGCAGTACTTC. Translated, it gives CASSNRGFSYEQYF.

CDR3 sequence: CASRAGTGRTDTQYF. The CDR3 DNA is TGTGCCAGCAGGGCCGGGACAGGACGCACAGATACGCAGTATTTT. This chain uses TRBV6-5 with TRBJ2-3; 8 bases line up with TRBD1. This CDR3 has 15 amino acids. J lost 1 base, V lost 6 bases, and 6 bases had no gene match. CDR1 MNHEY and CDR2 SVGAGI come from the germline V gene.

The chain is built from TRBV7-8 and TRBJ2-3; D may be TRBD1 or TRBD2 (5 bases each). V lost 3 bases, J lost 0 bases, and 13 bases lay in between. Looked up from germline, CDR1 is SGHVS and CDR2 is FQNEAQ. CDR3 length equals 16 residues. The CDR3 DNA is TGTGCCAGCAGCTTCCGATCGGGGCCTAGCACAGATACGCAGTATTTT. The encoded protein is CASSFRSGPSTDTQYF.

The V and J genes are TRBV7-6 and TRBJ1-4; D possibly corresponds to TRBD1 (6 bases). The length of the CDR3 is 14 residues. Germline lookup yields CDR1 SGHVS and CDR2 FNYEAQ. The V end lost 6 bases, the J end lost 0 bases, and 8 bases lay between the germline ends. The CDR3 DNA follows: TGTGCCAGCAGTCGACAGGCAACTAATGAAAAACTGTTTTTT. Its protein product is CASSRQATNEKLFF.

J is TRBJ2-3 and V is TRBV3-1 (or the pseudogene TRBV3-2), with D unresolved. The CDR3 is 13 residues long. The V gene lost 1 base and the J gene lost 6 bases, with 8 bases spanning the gap. Germline assignment: CDR1 LGHDT and CDR2 YNNKEL (reference sequence). CDR3 in amino acids: CASSQVLGDTQYF. The CDR3 bases are TGTGCCAGCAGCCAAGTTCTCGGTGATACGCAGTATTTT.

CDR3 sequence: CASRDRGVDEQYF. CDR3 DNA: TGTGCCAGTAGGGACAGGGGCGTCGACGAGCAGTACTTC. The V gene is TRBV19, the J gene TRBJ2-7; 9 bases match TRBD1. Germline V gene sequence: CDR1 LNHDA, CDR2 SQIVND (reference sequence). The CDR3 sequence is 13 residues long. V was pared by 6 bases and J by 5 bases, with 5 bases of the junction left unmatched.

The gene calls are TRBV29-1 and TRBJ1-1, with 8 bases lining up with TRBD1. V shed 4 bases and J 5 bases; nucleotides not matched to a gene: 12. Per germline, CDR1 SQVTM and CDR2 ANQGSEA. The CDR3 runs 15 residues. This CDR3 is CSVAPDRTGKTEAFF. CDR3 coding DNA: TGCAGCGTTGCCCCGGACAGGACAGGGAAAACTGAAGCTTTCTTT.

This clone was seen once. The chain is built from TRBV30 and TRBJ2-7; D gene uncertain. The V and J ends lost 0 bases and 5 bases respectively, with 11 bases between them. Germline lookup yields CDR1 GTSNPN and CDR2 SVGIG (reference sequence). CDR3 length: 13 residues. CDR3 bases: TGTGCCTGGAGTGTTGGGAAGGATAACGAGCAGTACTTC. Protein: CAWSVGKDNEQYF.

This chain uses TRBV7-3 with TRBJ2-6, with 8 bases matching TRBD2. The CDR3 length is 14 residues. The germline CDR1 and CDR2 sequences are SGHTA and FQGTGA. The V segment lost 10 bases and the J segment 0 bases; nucleotides outside the gene matches: 2. In nucleotides, the CDR3 is TGTGCCACCGGGAGGGGCTCTGGGGCCAACGTCCTGACTTTC. Its protein product is CATGRGSGANVLTF.

This clone was observed a handful of times. The rearrangement joins TRBV30 to TRBJ1-6; D is possibly TRBD1 (5 bases). Germline loops: CDR1 GTSNPN, CDR2 SVGIG (reference sequence). The germline V and J ends were trimmed by 6 bases and 7 bases, with 13 bases remaining between them. The CDR3 length is 13 residues. The CDR3 loop reads CACTGQTNSPLHF. The CDR3 DNA is TGTGCCTGTACGGGGCAAACGAATTCACCCCTCCACTTT.

J is TRBJ1-3 and V is TRBV28; maybe TRBD1 (5 bases). Germline V gives CDR1 MDHEN, CDR2 SYDVKM. Trimming left V 6 bases short and J 0 bases short, with 21 bases between. This CDR3 has 18 amino acids. The CDR3 DNA reads TGTGCCAGCAGCAGAGTGGCAGGGAGGGGCCGCTCTGGAAACACCATATATTTT. Its translation is CASSRVAGRGRSGNTIYF.

This chain connects TRBV19 to TRBJ1-1, with D perhaps TRBD1 (6 bases). The CDR3 totals 15 residues. The germline V gene has CDR1 LNHDA and CDR2 SQIVND (reference sequence). Trimming removed 8 bases from V and 0 bases from J, with 16 bases in between. The CDR3 nucleotides are TGTGCCAGTGGCCGGGACATCCTCATGAACACTGAAGCTTTCTTT. This gives the protein CASGRDILMNTEAFF. The full variable domain, with the rest looked up from reference TRBV19 and TRBJ1-1, is DGGITQSPKYLFRKEGQNVTLSCEQNLNHDAMYWYRQDPGQGLRLIYYSQIVNDFQKGDIAEGYSVSREKKESFPLTVTSAQKNPTAFYLCASGRDILMNTEAFFGQGTRLTVV.

This clone was picked up one time. The chain combines TRBV2 with TRBJ1-1; no clear D. Germline V gene data show CDR1 as SNHLY and CDR2 as FYNNEI. V shed 6 bases and J shed 1 base, with 9 bases lying between them. The CDR3 runs 13 residues. The CDR3 loop is CASSQHGNTEAFF. The CDR3 nucleotides read TGTGCCAGCAGCCAACATGGGAACACTGAAGCTTTCTTT.

V usage is TRBV18 and J usage is TRBJ2-1; TRBD2 aligns across 8 bases. The CDR3 extends over 14 amino acids. The V segment lost 5 bases and the J segment 5 bases; nucleotides outside the gene matches: 5. CDR1 and CDR2 (germline): KGHSH, LQKENI. CDR3 sequence reads: CASSRGLVNNEQFF. CDR3 bases: TGTGCCAGCTCAAGGGGACTAGTTAACAATGAGCAGTTCTTC.